Reported below is one T cell receptor (beta chain). The data belong to a study of T cell changes during pregnancy in multiple sclerosis. The V end lost 1 base, the J end lost 9 bases, and 16 bases lay between the germline ends. Germline V CDR1 and CDR2: SGHVS, FQNEAQ. This CDR3 is built from 15 residues. Data came from immunoSEQ multiplex PCR; TCRdb stores just in-frame clones and leaves some out. The repertoire consists of more than 35,000 clones, with approximately 90% occurring once and the leading ten covering 0.5% to 0.65%. This sequence originates from a female donor with multiple sclerosis, enrolled in a pregnancy study. The J gene is TRBJ2-1, the V gene TRBV7-8; maybe TRBD2 (6 bases). This sample comprised CD4+ T cells from peripheral blood mononuclear cells, obtained in the first trimester of pregnancy. CDR3 residues: CASSLGPGTQGEQFF. In DNA form, the CDR3 reads TGTGCCAGCAGCTTAGGACCGGGGACTCAGGGTGAGCAGTTCTTC.